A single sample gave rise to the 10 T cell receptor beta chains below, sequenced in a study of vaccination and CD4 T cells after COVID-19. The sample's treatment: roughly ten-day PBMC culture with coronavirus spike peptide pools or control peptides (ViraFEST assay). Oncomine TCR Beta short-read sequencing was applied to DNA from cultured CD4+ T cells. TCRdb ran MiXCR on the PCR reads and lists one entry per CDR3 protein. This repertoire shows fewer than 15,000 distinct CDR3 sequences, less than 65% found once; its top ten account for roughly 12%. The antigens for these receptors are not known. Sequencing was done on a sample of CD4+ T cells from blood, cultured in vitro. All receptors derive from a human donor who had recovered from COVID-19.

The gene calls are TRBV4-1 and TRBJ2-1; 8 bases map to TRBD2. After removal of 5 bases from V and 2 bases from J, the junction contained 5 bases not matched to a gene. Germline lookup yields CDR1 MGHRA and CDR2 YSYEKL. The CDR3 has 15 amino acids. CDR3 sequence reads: CASSNSGGPYNEQFF. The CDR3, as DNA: TGCGCCAGCAGCAACAGCGGGGGCCCCTACAATGAGCAGTTCTTC.

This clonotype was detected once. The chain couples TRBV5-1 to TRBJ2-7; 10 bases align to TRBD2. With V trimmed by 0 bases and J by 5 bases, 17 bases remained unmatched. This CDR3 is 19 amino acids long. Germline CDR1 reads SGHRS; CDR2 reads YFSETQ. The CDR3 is CASSLAGAASGGKGNEQYF. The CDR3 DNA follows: TGCGCCAGCAGCTTGGCCGGGGCGGCTAGCGGGGGAAAAGGGAACGAGCAGTACTTC.

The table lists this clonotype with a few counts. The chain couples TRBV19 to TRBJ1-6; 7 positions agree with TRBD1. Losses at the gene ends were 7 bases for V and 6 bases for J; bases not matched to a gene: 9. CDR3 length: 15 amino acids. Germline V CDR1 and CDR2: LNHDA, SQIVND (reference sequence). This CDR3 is CASTGMGTANSPLHF. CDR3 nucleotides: TGTGCCAGTACCGGCATGGGGACAGCTAATTCACCCCTCCACTTT.

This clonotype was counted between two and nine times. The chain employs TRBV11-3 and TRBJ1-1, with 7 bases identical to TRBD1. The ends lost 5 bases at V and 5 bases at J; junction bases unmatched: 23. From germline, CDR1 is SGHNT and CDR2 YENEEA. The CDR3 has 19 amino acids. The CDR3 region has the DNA TGTGCCAGCAGCCCCGGAGATGCGGAGGGAATAAGGGGGCGGACTGAAGCTTTCTTT. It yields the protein CASSPGDAEGIRGRTEAFF.

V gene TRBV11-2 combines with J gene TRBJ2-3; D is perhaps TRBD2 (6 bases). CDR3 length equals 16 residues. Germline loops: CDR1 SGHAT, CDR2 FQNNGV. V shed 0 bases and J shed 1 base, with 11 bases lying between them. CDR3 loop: CASSLEGGIGTDTQYF. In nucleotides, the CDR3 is TGTGCCAGCAGCTTAGAGGGAGGCATCGGCACAGATACGCAGTATTTT.

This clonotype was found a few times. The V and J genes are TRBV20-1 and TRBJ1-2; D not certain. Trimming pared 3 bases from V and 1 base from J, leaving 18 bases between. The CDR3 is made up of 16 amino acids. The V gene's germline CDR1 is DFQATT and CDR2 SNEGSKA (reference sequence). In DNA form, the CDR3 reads TGCAGTGCTAGTCACCTCATATTCCATCTTAACTATGGCTACACCTTC. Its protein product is CSASHLIFHLNYGYTF.

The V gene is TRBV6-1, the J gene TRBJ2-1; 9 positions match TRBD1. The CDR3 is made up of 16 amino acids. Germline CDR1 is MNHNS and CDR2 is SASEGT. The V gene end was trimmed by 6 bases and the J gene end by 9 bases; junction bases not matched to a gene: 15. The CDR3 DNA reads TGTGCCAGCAGAAGACAGGGGGTAACTTTCCTGGGTGAGCAGTTCTTC. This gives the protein CASRRQGVTFLGEQFF.

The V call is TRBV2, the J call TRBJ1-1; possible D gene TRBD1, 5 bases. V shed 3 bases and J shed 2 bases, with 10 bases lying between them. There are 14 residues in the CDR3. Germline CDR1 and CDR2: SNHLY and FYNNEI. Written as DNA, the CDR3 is TGTGCCAGCAGTGAGTGGCAGGGCAACACTGAAGCTTTCTTT. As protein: CASSEWQGNTEAFF.

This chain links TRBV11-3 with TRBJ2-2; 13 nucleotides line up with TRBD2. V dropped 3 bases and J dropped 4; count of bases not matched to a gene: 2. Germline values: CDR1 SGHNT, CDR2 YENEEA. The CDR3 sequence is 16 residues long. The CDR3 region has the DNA TGTGCCAGCAGCTTCCGACTAGCGGGGGGCACCGGGGAGCTGTTTTTT. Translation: CASSFRLAGGTGELFF.

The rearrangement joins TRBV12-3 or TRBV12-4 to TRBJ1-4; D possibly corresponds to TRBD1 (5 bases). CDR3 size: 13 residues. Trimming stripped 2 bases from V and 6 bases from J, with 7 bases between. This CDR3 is CASSLWGDEKLFF. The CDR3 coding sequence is TGTGCCAGCAGTTTATGGGGCGATGAAAAACTGTTTTTT.